Each of the 20 T cell receptor beta chains below was sequenced from the same sample in a study of cytomegalovirus exposure and HLA in healthy donors. The PCR was carried out with 60 Vbeta primers and 13 Jbeta primers. The method was immunoSEQ multiplex PCR; TCRdb's version includes in-frame clones alone and lacks a portion of them. Among approximately 290,000 clones listed, 75% to 90% were seen once. The sample taken for sequencing was PBMCs. Every receptor here comes from a girl between 2 and 10 years old in good health and CMV-seronegative.

CDR3 residues: CASNVQLNSGSSYEQYF. DNA of the CDR3: TGTGCCAGCAACGTACAGCTGAATAGCGGGAGTAGCTACGAGCAGTACTTC. The rearrangement joins TRBV28 to TRBJ2-7, with TRBD2 matching 9 bases. Germline CDR1 reads MDHEN; CDR2 reads SYDVKM. The CDR3 contains 17 residues. After removal of 7 bases from V and 3 bases from J, the junction contained 16 bases not matched to a gene.

The V gene is TRBV21-1, the J gene TRBJ2-1; the table names TRBD2, a call not compared with the DNA. TRBV21-1 is recorded as a pseudogene. The CDR3 is 15 amino acids. The CDR3 DNA is TGTGCCAGCAGCCCCTGGGAGGGATCCTACAATGAGCAGTTCTTC. Translating gives CASSPWEGSYNEQFF.

The chain links TRBV28 to TRBJ1-5; 9 bases agree with TRBD1. The junction had 6 bases not matched to a gene; V was cut back by 5 bases and J by 7 bases. Germline CDR1 and CDR2: MDHEN and SYDVKM. The CDR3 spans 14 residues. The CDR3 loop reads CASSLRTGVQPQHF. CDR3 in DNA: TGTGCCAGCAGTCTGCGGACAGGGGTCCAGCCCCAGCATTTT.

The chain carries TRBV2 and TRBJ2-3; 15 positions match TRBD2. V shed 0 bases and J 6 bases; nucleotides not matched to a gene: 7. Germline V gene sequence: CDR1 SNHLY, CDR2 FYNNEI. The CDR3 is 18 residues long. The CDR3 protein is CASSEAWTSGGGEDTQYF. The DNA of the CDR3 is TGTGCCAGCAGTGAAGCGTGGACTAGCGGGGGGGGAGAGGATACGCAGTATTTT. Supplemented by reference TRBV2 and TRBJ2-3, the full variable domain reads EPEVTQTPSHQVTQMGQEVILRCVPISNHLYFYWYRQILGQKVEFLVSFYNNEISEKSEIFDDQFSVERPDGSNFTLKIRSTKLEDSAMYFCASSEAWTSGGGEDTQYFGPGTRLTVL.

The gene calls are TRBV7-3 and TRBJ2-7; D not resolved. V was clipped by 4 bases and J by 0 bases, with 4 bases between them. CDR3 length: 12 residues. Germline V gene lookup returns CDR1 SGHTA and CDR2 FQGTGA. Here the CDR3 reads CASSYSSYEQYF. CDR3 nucleotide sequence: TGTGCCAGCAGCTATAGCTCCTACGAGCAGTACTTC.

This chain joins TRBV12-5 and TRBJ2-5; D gene ambiguous. Germline CDR1 and CDR2: LGHNT and FRNRAP. The V end lost 0 bases, the J end lost 5 bases, and 10 bases lay between the germline ends. The CDR3 has 14 residues. The CDR3 sequence: CASGLVLAPETQYF. The CDR3 nucleotides are TGTGCTAGTGGTTTGGTTTTGGCCCCCGAGACCCAGTACTTC. Combining the CDR3 with reference TRBV12-5 and TRBJ2-5 gives the whole variable domain DARVTQTPRHKVTEMGQEVTMRCQPILGHNTVFWYRQTMMQGLELLAYFRNRAPLDDSGMPKDRFSAEMPDATLATLKIQPSEPRDSAVYFCASGLVLAPETQYFGPGTRLLVL.

The V call is TRBV6-5, the J call TRBJ2-1; the D is unclear. V was pared by 4 bases and J by 0 bases, with 10 bases between. The CDR3 loop spans 15 amino acids. The germline gives CDR1 MNHEY, CDR2 SVGAGI. The CDR3: CASSSAESSYNEQFF. DNA of the CDR3: TGTGCCAGCAGTTCCGCGGAAAGCTCCTACAATGAGCAGTTCTTC.

In this sample, this clone turned up once. J is TRBJ1-1 and V is TRBV5-1, with D unresolved. The CDR3 consists of 14 residues. Germline CDR1 is SGHRS and CDR2 is YFSETQ. Trimming left V 1 base short and J 0 bases short, with 7 bases between. CDR3 sequence: CASSLTEMNTEAFF. CDR3 bases: TGCGCCAGCAGCTTGACAGAAATGAACACTGAAGCTTTCTTT.

The CDR3 sequence is CASTNDRGAGNTIYF. The CDR3 DNA sequence: TGTGCCAGCACCAACGACAGGGGCGCCGGAAACACCATATATTTT. V gene TRBV6-6 combines with J gene TRBJ1-3; 8 bases match TRBD1. V lost 7 bases and J lost 4; bases outside the gene matches: 9. There are 15 residues in the CDR3. Germline V gives CDR1 MNHNY, CDR2 SVGAGI (reference sequence).

This sequence joins TRBV6-1 and TRBJ2-7; D is possibly TRBD1 (5 bases). The CDR3 is 15 residues long. The germline V gene has CDR1 MNHNS and CDR2 SASEGT. The V gene lost 1 base and the J gene lost 0 bases, with 10 bases spanning the gap. The CDR3 reads CASSEGTPSSYEQYF. In nucleotides, the CDR3 is TGTGCCAGCAGTGAAGGGACACCGAGCTCCTACGAGCAGTACTTC.

The chain has TRBV9 and TRBJ1-2, with unresolved D. Germline loops: CDR1 SGDLS, CDR2 YYNGEE. V was pared by 3 bases and J by 6 bases, with 21 bases between. The CDR3 has 16 residues. CDR3 DNA sequence: TGTGCCAGCAGCGCCTTTACAGTACCTCATAAGGATGGCTACACCTTC. Translated: CASSAFTVPHKDGYTF.

This chain uses TRBV28 with TRBJ2-7; TRBD2 aligns across 10 bases. V trimming: 5 bases; J trimming: 2 bases; junction bases outside the gene matches: 6. Germline loops: CDR1 MDHEN, CDR2 SYDVKM. This CDR3 contains 15 residues. CDR3 amino acids: CASSLRTSGPYEQYF. The CDR3 DNA reads TGTGCCAGCAGTCTGCGGACTAGCGGACCCTACGAGCAGTACTTC. Combining the CDR3 with reference TRBV28 and TRBJ2-7 gives the whole variable domain DVKVTQSSRYLVKRTGEKVFLECVQDMDHENMFWYRQDPGLGLRLIYFSYDVKMKEKGDIPEGYSVSREKKERFSLILESASTNQTSMYLCASSLRTSGPYEQYFGPGTRLTVT.

The chain recombines TRBV11-1 with TRBJ2-7, with D tentatively TRBD2 (5 bases). The CDR3 contains 12 residues. CDR1 and CDR2 from the germline V gene are SGHAT and FQDESV (reference sequence). Trimming left V 4 bases short and J 2 bases short, with 6 bases between. The CDR3 reads CASSSGTYEQYF. CDR3 DNA: TGTGCCAGCAGCTCCGGGACCTACGAGCAGTACTTC.

V usage is TRBV7-9 and J usage is TRBJ2-1; TRBD1 might be the D (5 bases). The germline CDR1 and CDR2 sequences are SEHNR and FQNEAQ (reference sequence). The CDR3 has 15 amino acids. V lost 7 bases and J lost 6, with 19 bases in between. Written as DNA, the CDR3 is TGTGCCAGCACCTTTGGACCAGGGCGCGGCAATGAGCAGTTCTTC. Its protein product is CASTFGPGRGNEQFF.

The rearrangement uses TRBV5-1 and TRBJ2-5, with a possible D match to TRBD2 (6 bases). The germline V and J ends were trimmed by 3 bases and 2 bases, with 23 bases remaining between them. This CDR3 has 18 residues. CDR1 and CDR2 (germline): SGHRS, YFSETQ. CDR3 DNA sequence: TGCGCCAGCAGCTCACCGGGACTTGCATATGAGTTGCAAGAGACCCAGTACTTC. Translated, it gives CASSSPGLAYELQETQYF.

CDR3 protein: CASRNRGEETQYF. DNA for the CDR3: TGTGCCAGCAGAAACAGGGGAGAAGAGACCCAGTACTTC. J is TRBJ2-5 and V is TRBV6-1, with 7 bases aligning to TRBD1. The CDR3 has 13 amino acids. The ends lost 6 bases at V and 3 bases at J; junction bases unmatched: 4. Per germline, CDR1 MNHNS and CDR2 SASEGT.

The rearrangement links TRBV19 to TRBJ2-1; the D gene is possibly TRBD1 (5 bases). This CDR3 contains 16 residues. The V end was cut by 5 bases, the J end by 0 bases, with 14 bases between. Germline loops: CDR1 LNHDA, CDR2 SQIVND (reference sequence). The CDR3 sequence is CASSLRLGVSYNEQFF. The CDR3 region has the DNA TGTGCCAGTAGTCTACGTTTAGGGGTCTCCTACAATGAGCAGTTCTTC. The full variable domain, rest sourced from reference TRBV19 and TRBJ2-1, is DGGITQSPKYLFRKEGQNVTLSCEQNLNHDAMYWYRQDPGQGLRLIYYSQIVNDFQKGDIAEGYSVSREKKESFPLTVTSAQKNPTAFYLCASSLRLGVSYNEQFFGPGTRLTVL.

The chain combines TRBV10-1 with TRBJ2-7; 11 bases are shared with TRBD2. The CDR3 is 15 amino acids. CDR1 and CDR2 from the germline V gene are WNHNN and SYGVQD (reference sequence). The V gene end was trimmed by 4 bases and the J gene end by 2 bases; junction bases not matched to a gene: 4. CDR3 sequence (DNA): TGCGCCAGCAGTGGTAGCGGGAGGGCCACCTACGAGCAGTACTTC. Translation: CASSGSGRATYEQYF.

The CDR3 is CASSDWTGLFSGNTIYF. Written as DNA, the CDR3 is TGTGCCAGCAGTGACTGGACAGGACTTTTCTCTGGAAACACCATATATTTT. V usage is TRBV2 and J usage is TRBJ1-3; 7 bases are shared with TRBD1. Looked up from germline, CDR1 is SNHLY and CDR2 is FYNNEI. V lost 3 bases and J lost 0; bases outside the gene matches: 8. This CDR3 has 17 amino acids.

The V and J genes are TRBV28 and TRBJ2-5; weak D call: TRBD2 (6 bases). Germline V gives CDR1 MDHEN, CDR2 SYDVKM. This CDR3 is built from 15 residues. Deletions cut 4 bases from V and 0 bases from J, with 12 bases between. CDR3 region: CASSSGREYQETQYF. CDR3 DNA sequence: TGTGCCAGCAGTTCAGGCCGGGAGTACCAAGAGACCCAGTACTTC. Supplemented by reference TRBV28 and TRBJ2-5, the full variable domain reads DVKVTQSSRYLVKRTGEKVFLECVQDMDHENMFWYRQDPGLGLRLIYFSYDVKMKEKGDIPEGYSVSREKKERFSLILESASTNQTSMYLCASSSGREYQETQYFGPGTRLLVL.